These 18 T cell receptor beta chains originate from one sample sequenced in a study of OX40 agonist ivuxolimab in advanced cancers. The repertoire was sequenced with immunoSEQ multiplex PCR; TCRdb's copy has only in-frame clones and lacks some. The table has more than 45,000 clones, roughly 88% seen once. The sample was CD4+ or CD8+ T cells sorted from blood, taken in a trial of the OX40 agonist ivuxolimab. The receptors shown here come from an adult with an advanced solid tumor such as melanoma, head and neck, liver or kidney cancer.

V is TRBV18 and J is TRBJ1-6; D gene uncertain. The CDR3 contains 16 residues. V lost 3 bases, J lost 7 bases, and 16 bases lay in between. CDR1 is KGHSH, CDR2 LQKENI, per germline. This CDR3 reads CASSPSYGVDNSPLHF. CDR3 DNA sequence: TGTGCCAGCTCACCTTCCTATGGGGTAGACAATTCACCCCTCCACTTT. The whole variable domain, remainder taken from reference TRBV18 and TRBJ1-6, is NAGVMQNPRHLVRRRGQEARLRCSPMKGHSHVYWYRQLPEEGLKFMVYLQKENIIDESGMPKERFSAEFPKEGPSILRIQQVVRGDSAAYFCASSPSYGVDNSPLHFGNGTRLTVT.

The CDR3 protein is CASKEGPHSGANVLTF. The CDR3 region has the DNA TGTGCCAGCAAAGAAGGTCCGCACTCTGGGGCCAACGTCCTGACTTTC. The J gene is TRBJ2-6, the V gene TRBV6-6; no clear D gene. Germline V CDR1 and CDR2: MNHNY, SVGAGI (reference sequence). The CDR3 runs to 16 residues. Trimming took off 7 bases at V and 0 bases at J, with 13 bases between the two ends.

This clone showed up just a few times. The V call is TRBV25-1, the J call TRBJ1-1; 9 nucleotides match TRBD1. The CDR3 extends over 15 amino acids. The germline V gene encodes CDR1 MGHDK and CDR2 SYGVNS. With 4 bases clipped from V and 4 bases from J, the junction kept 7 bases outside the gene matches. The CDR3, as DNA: TGTGCCAGCAGTGTCCCGGGACAGGGAGGCACTGAAGCTTTCTTT. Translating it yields CASSVPGQGGTEAFF.

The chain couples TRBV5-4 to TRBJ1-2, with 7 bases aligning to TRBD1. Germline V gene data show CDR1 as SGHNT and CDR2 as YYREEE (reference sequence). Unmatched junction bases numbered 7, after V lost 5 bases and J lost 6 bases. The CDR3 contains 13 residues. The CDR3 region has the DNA TGTGCCAGCAGACACGACAGGGCGGATGGCTACACCTTC. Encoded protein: CASRHDRADGYTF.

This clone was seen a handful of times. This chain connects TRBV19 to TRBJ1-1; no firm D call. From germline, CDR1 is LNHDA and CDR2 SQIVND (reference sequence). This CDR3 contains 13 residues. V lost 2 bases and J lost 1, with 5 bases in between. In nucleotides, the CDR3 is TGTGCCAGTAGTATATCAGCGAACACTGAAGCTTTCTTT. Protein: CASSISANTEAFF.

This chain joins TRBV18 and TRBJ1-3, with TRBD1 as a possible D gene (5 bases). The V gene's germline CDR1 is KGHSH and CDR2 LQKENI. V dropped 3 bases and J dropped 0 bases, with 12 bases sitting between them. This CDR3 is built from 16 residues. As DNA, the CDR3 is TGTGCCAGCTCACCTCGGGACGTTTCCTCTGGAAACACCATATATTTT. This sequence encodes CASSPRDVSSGNTIYF.

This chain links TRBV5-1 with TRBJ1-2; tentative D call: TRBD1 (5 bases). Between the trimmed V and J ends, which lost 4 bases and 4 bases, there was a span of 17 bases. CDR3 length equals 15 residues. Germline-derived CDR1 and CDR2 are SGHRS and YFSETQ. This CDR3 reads CASSDPRGPGYGYTF. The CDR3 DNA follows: TGCGCCAGCAGCGATCCCCGGGGACCAGGCTATGGCTACACCTTC.

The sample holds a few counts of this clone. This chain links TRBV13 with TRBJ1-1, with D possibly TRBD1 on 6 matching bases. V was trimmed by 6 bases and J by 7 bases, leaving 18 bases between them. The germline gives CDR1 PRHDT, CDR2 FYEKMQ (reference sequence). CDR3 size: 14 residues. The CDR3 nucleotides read TGTGCCAGCAGGTCCGAGGGGGAGGAGGGTGAAGCTTTCTTT. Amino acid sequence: CASRSEGEEGEAFF.

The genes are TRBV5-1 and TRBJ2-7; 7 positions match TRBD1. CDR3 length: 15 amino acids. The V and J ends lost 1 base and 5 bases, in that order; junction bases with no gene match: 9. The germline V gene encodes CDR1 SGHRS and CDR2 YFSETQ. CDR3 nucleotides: TGCGCCAGCAGCTTGAATTTCGGGACAGCCGACGAGCAGTACTTC. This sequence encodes CASSLNFGTADEQYF. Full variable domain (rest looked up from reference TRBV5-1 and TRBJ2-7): KAGVTQTPRYLIKTRGQQVTLSCSPISGHRSVSWYQQTPGQGLQFLFEYFSETQRNKGNFPGRFSGRQFSNSRSEMNVSTLELGDSALYLCASSLNFGTADEQYFGPGTRLTVT.

The CDR3 region is CASSGTPNQPQHF. CDR3 bases: TGTGCCAGTAGCGGGACACCGAATCAGCCCCAGCATTTT. The rearrangement uses TRBV19 and TRBJ1-5, with D tentatively TRBD1 (6 bases). The CDR3 has 13 amino acids. CDR1 is LNHDA, CDR2 SQIVND, per germline (reference sequence). V shed 6 bases and J shed 4 bases, with 10 bases lying between them.

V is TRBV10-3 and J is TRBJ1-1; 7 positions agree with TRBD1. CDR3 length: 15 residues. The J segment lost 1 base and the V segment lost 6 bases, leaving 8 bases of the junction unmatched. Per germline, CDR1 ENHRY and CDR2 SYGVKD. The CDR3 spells CAIREEGQPNTEAFF. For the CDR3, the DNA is TGTGCCATCAGAGAAGAGGGACAGCCGAACACTGAAGCTTTCTTT.

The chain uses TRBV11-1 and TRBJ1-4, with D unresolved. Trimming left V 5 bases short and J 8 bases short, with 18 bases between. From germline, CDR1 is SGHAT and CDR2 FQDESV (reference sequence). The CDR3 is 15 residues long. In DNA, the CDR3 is TGTGCCAGCAGCCCTGGACGGCCCGAGGGCGAAAAACTGTTTTTT. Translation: CASSPGRPEGEKLFF.

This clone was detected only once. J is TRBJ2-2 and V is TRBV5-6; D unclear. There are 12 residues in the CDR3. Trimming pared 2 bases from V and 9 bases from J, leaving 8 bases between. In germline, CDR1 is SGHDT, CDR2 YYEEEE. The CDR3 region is CASSFVQRELFF. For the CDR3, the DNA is TGTGCCAGCAGCTTTGTACAGCGGGAGCTGTTTTTT.

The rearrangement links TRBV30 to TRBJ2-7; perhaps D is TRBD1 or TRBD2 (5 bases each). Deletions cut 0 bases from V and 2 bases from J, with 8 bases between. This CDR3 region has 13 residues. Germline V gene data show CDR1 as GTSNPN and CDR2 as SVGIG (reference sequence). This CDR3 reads CAWSVGETYEQYF. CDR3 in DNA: TGTGCCTGGAGTGTAGGGGAGACCTACGAGCAGTACTTC.

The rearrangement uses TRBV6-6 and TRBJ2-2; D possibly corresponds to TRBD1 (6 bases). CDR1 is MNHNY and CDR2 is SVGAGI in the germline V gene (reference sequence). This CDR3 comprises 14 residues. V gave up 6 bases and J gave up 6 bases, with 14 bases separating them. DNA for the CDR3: TGTGCCAGCAGACCCGGGACACCGTCCGGGGAGCTGTTTTTT. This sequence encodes CASRPGTPSGELFF.

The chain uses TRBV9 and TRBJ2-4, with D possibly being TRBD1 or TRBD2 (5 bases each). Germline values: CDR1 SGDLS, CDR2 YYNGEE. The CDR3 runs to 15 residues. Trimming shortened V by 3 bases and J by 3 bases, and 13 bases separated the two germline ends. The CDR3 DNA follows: TGTGCCAGCAGCGCGGGGATGGGGCTCAAAAACATTCAGTACTTC. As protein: CASSAGMGLKNIQYF.

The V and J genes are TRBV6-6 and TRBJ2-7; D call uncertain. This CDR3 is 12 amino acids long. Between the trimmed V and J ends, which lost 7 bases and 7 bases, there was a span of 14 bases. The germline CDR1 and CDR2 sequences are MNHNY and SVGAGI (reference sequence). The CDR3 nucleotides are TGTGCCAGCACCCCCACCCTAGGAGAGCAGTACTTC. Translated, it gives CASTPTLGEQYF.

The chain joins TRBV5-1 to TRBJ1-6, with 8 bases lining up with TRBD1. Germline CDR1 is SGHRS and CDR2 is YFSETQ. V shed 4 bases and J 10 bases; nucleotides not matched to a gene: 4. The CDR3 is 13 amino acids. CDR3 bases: TGCGCCAGCAGCAAGGACAGGGACTCACCCCTCCACTTT. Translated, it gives CASSKDRDSPLHF.